This T cell receptor (beta chain) came from a study of glioma-infiltrating T cells after dendritic cell vaccination (dated by TCRdb to 2016 to 2017). Looking at the study overall: The cohort included some 15 glioblastoma patients drawn from Phase I and II dendritic cell vaccination trials, of whom 9 were newly diagnosed and 6 had recurrent disease. Three intradermal dendritic cell vaccine injections were administered to patients at biweekly intervals in the arm below the axilla. The vaccine was prepared from monocyte-derived dendritic cells that were cultured for roughly seven days with IL-4 and GM-CSF and then pulsed overnight with autologous tumor lysate. Patients received autologous tumor lysate-pulsed dendritic cell vaccination between about 2002 and 2013. TCR sequencing metrics, including TIL content and tumor-blood repertoire overlap, were correlated with survival after dendritic cell vaccination. In glioblastoma patients vaccinated with dendritic cells, deep sequencing of TCR beta CDR3 regions served to measure tumor-infiltrating lymphocyte content and to compare repertoires between tumor and blood. Findings and caveats that apply to the study as a whole: The TCR overlap response model with three groups was called speculative and said to need prospective validation. Higher estimated pretreatment TIL content predicted longer time to progression and overall survival after dendritic cell vaccination. No direct relationship between TCR clonality and survival was found, suggesting that a diverse polyclonal response may matter. The cohort was small and heterogeneous, and full blood and tumor sets were available for few patients, with initial-recurrent tumor pairs available for even fewer patients.

The immunoSEQ assay amplified TCRB CDR3 regions from approximately 1.8 micrograms of genomic DNA, or from all available DNA when less than that amount was available. The multiplex PCR employed 60 forward primers targeting TCR V beta segments and 13 reverse primers targeting J beta segments. To estimate the number of reads per starting template, synthetic control templates were added to each sample at limiting dilution. The Illumina HiSeq System generated 87 bp sequencing reads. Per the authors' processing: To remove PCR and sequencing errors, closely related sequences were merged with a nearest neighbor algorithm. TCR overlap was defined as the percentage of unique tumor TCR beta sequences that were also present in the same patient's peripheral blood. The immuneACCESS repertoire file appears here via TCRdb, limited to in-frame rearrangements. These files lack a portion of the clones; in checked studies, under half of the deficit traces to unresolved V genes, and the cause of the others is not known. V and J calls and clone size are given by that table; D and trimming were obtained from the DNA. The sample includes 70,000 to 100,000 clones, with roughly 80% observed a single time. The ten top clones hold roughly 6.8% of the sample.

The time point label for this specimen denotes: after dendritic cell vaccination, including at tumor progression/relapse. Patients were selected for having adequate residual fresh-frozen tumor tissue and more than two years of available survival data. Molecular status otherwise varied across the glioblastoma patients, but none of them carried an isocitrate dehydrogenase mutation. PBMC collection took place before vaccination, two weeks after the third vaccination, and at tumor progression if progression occurred. Genomic DNA was extracted with the Qiagen DNeasy Blood extraction Kit. The CDR3 runs 15 residues from the cysteine to the phenylalanine. Only the CDR3 DNA stays, 45 bases, in frame from base 1. From the germline V gene, CDR1 is SGHRS and CDR2 is YFSETQ. V loses 0 bases of germline sequence and J loses 0 bases, and the interval between the two ends is 9 bases. Turning to this clone: Its recognized antigen is unknown. No quality values exist for individual bases; no much larger clone is one base distant. Distinct nucleotide sequences in the sample also encode this CDR3.

The clonotype originates from a human donor with glioblastoma. This sequence uses TRBV5-1 and TRBJ1-1; a tentative D call is TRBD1 (5 bases match). The specimen was blood, collected after dendritic cell vaccination. The sequenced DNA: TGCGCCAGCAGCTTGGCCGGGGGGGTGAACACTGAAGCTTTCTTT. Its protein is CASSLAGGVNTEAFF.